This T cell receptor (beta chain) appears in the sequencing data of a study of PD-L1 blockade in urothelial cancer. The overall study: At 3 weeks (second dose) and 6 weeks after starting treatment, blood was analyzed.

This table comes from immunoSEQ multiplex PCR, and its TCRdb copy is limited to in-frame clones, with some not included. The sample consists of more than 65,000 clones, approximately 86% of them appearing once. The length of the CDR3 is 15 residues. Germline V gene data show CDR1 as SGHVS and CDR2 as FNYEAQ. V lost 2 bases and J lost 4, with 14 bases in between. Sequenced here: PBMCs, sampled around atezolizumab (anti-PD-L1) treatment. The sequence came from a woman in her 70s with urothelial cancer. The chain carries TRBV7-6 and TRBJ2-5; D is unclear. CDR3 protein: CASSLTPRFAETQYF. CDR3 coding DNA: TGTGCCAGCAGCTTAACACCCCGATTCGCAGAGACCCAGTACTTC.